A single sample is the source of the 22 T cell receptor beta chains below, sequenced in a study of blood T cell repertoires in COVID-19. The repertoire was sequenced with immunoSEQ multiplex PCR; TCRdb's copy has only in-frame clones and lacks some. The sample consists of more than 60,000 clones, roughly 89% of them appearing once. The sequenced sample consisted of peripheral blood. The receptors stem from an elderly woman with active or convalescent COVID-19.

This clone showed up just a few times. The rearrangement links TRBV7-3 to TRBJ2-7, with a tentative D call TRBD2 (6 bases). V lost 5 bases and J 4 bases, leaving 12 bases between the germline ends. The CDR3 totals 13 residues. Germline values: CDR1 SGHTA, CDR2 FQGTGA. The CDR3 bases are TGTGCCAGCAGCCCGGGAGCAGGTTACGAGCAGTACTTC. Protein: CASSPGAGYEQYF.

This chain joins TRBV6-6 and TRBJ1-6; a weak D match, TRBD1 (6 bases). The V end lost 6 bases, the J end lost 9 bases, and 15 bases lay between the germline ends. CDR1 and CDR2 (germline): MNHNY, SVGAGI (reference sequence). This CDR3 region has 14 residues. This chain's CDR3 is CASSQPGVGSPLHF. CDR3 coding DNA: TGTGCCAGCAGCCAACCAGGGGTGGGTTCACCCCTCCACTTT.

The chain recombines TRBV4-3 with TRBJ2-1; 10 bases match TRBD2. CDR1 and CDR2 (germline): LGHNA, YSLEER. The CDR3 sequence is 15 residues long. Trimming at V came to 1 base and at J to 6 bases, leaving 3 bases not matched to a gene. The CDR3 spells CASSQGAGGGNEQFF. CDR3 nucleotides: TGCGCCAGCAGCCAAGGAGCGGGAGGGGGCAATGAGCAGTTCTTC.

The chain carries TRBV5-1 and TRBJ1-2; a possible D gene is TRBD1 (5 bases). This CDR3 region has 13 residues. Per the germline V gene, CDR1 is SGHRS and CDR2 is YFSETQ. V was pared by 6 bases and J by 5 bases, with 14 bases between. CDR3 loop: CASTPGDDYGYTF. As DNA, the CDR3 is TGCGCCAGCACCCCGGGGGATGATTATGGCTACACCTTC.

The chain combines TRBV5-1 with TRBJ2-1; D is ambiguous. The germline gives CDR1 SGHRS, CDR2 YFSETQ. V gave up 1 base and J gave up 7 bases, with 9 bases separating them. The CDR3 spans 13 residues. The CDR3 coding sequence is TGCGCCAGCAGCTTGAATCTCGGGAATGAGCAGTTCTTC. Translating gives CASSLNLGNEQFF.

The J gene is TRBJ1-1, the V gene TRBV12-5; D is possibly TRBD1 (6 bases). Per germline, CDR1 LGHNT and CDR2 FRNRAP. Trimming cost V 5 bases and J 3 bases, with 10 bases left between them. The CDR3 totals 13 residues. This CDR3 reads CASGIQGYTEAFF. The CDR3, as DNA: TGTGCTAGTGGTATCCAGGGGTACACTGAAGCTTTCTTT.

This chain uses TRBV19 with TRBJ2-7, with TRBD2 matching over 7 bases. Trimming cost V 3 bases and J 6 bases; bases outside gene matches: 8. The CDR3 has 14 residues. The germline V gene has CDR1 LNHDA and CDR2 SQIVND (reference sequence). The CDR3 bases are TGTGCCAGTAGTATGGACCGTCCGGGGGGCGAGCAGTACTTC. It is translated as CASSMDRPGGEQYF.

This chain connects TRBV5-5 to TRBJ1-3, with unresolved D. Between the trimmed V and J ends, which lost 3 bases and 4 bases, there was a span of 11 bases. From germline, CDR1 is SGHKS and CDR2 YYEKEE (reference sequence). The CDR3 loop spans 14 amino acids. CDR3 loop: CASSSPTSGNTIYF. The CDR3 DNA is TGTGCCAGCAGCTCACCGACTTCCGGAAACACCATATATTTT.

The chain joins TRBV6-5 to TRBJ2-7, with 7 bases matching TRBD2. The V gene end was trimmed by 8 bases and the J gene end by 8 bases; junction bases not matched to a gene: 12. CDR3 length: 13 amino acids. The germline V gene encodes CDR1 MNHEY and CDR2 SVGAGI. The CDR3 DNA reads as TGTGCCAGCGGGGATCATGCGGGGGATCAGCAGTACTTC. Its protein is CASGDHAGDQQYF.

Notes on this clone: Compared with germline, one end of the junction differs, possibly owing to a read error. J is TRBJ2-7 and V is TRBV3-1 (or the pseudogene TRBV3-2), with D perhaps TRBD2 (5 bases). The CDR3 contains 15 residues. CDR1 LGHDT and CDR2 YNNKEL come from the germline V gene (reference sequence). The DNA for the CDR3 is TGTGCCAGCAGTCAAGGCCGCGGGTTTCGGTACGAGCAGTACTTC. Protein: CASSQGRGFRYEQYF.

The J gene is TRBJ2-5, the V gene TRBV19; 14 bases map to TRBD2. The CDR3 runs to 14 residues. Germline CDR1 reads LNHDA; CDR2 reads SQIVND (reference sequence). The J segment lost 4 bases and the V segment lost 6 bases, leaving 1 base of the junction unmatched. The chain's CDR3 is CASSGLAGGETQYF. DNA for the CDR3: TGTGCCAGTAGCGGACTAGCGGGAGGAGAGACCCAGTACTTC.

The chain carries TRBV25-1 and TRBJ2-1; TRBD1 is a possible D gene (5 bases). From germline, CDR1 is MGHDK and CDR2 SYGVNS. V was cut by 8 bases and J by 0 bases, with 20 bases left in between. The CDR3 spans 17 residues. The CDR3: CASGPSTPGSSYNEQFF. The CDR3 DNA follows: TGTGCCAGCGGACCATCGACACCAGGGTCCTCCTACAATGAGCAGTTCTTC.

V and J are TRBV24-1 and TRBJ1-2; TRBD1 is a possible D gene (5 bases). Germline V gives CDR1 KGHDR, CDR2 SFDVKD. The V and J ends lost 5 bases and 3 bases respectively, with 9 bases between them. The CDR3 contains 13 residues. Written as DNA, the CDR3 is TGTGCCACCAGTGGTGGGGACTACTATGGCTACACCTTC. Translated: CATSGGDYYGYTF.

CDR3 nucleotides: TGTGCCAGCTCACCACCGCCGGGGACTGAAGCTTTCTTT. Its translation: CASSPPPGTEAFF. The chain links TRBV18 to TRBJ1-1; the D is unclear. The CDR3 is 13 residues long. V lost 0 bases to trimming and J lost 5 bases, with 7 bases between them. Germline assignment: CDR1 KGHSH and CDR2 LQKENI. Filled out from reference TRBV18 and TRBJ1-1, the complete variable domain reads NAGVMQNPRHLVRRRGQEARLRCSPMKGHSHVYWYRQLPEEGLKFMVYLQKENIIDESGMPKERFSAEFPKEGPSILRIQQVVRGDSAAYFCASSPPPGTEAFFGQGTRLTVV.

The chain links TRBV7-2 to TRBJ2-1; 15 bases agree with TRBD2. The CDR3 is 16 residues long. Germline CDR1 and CDR2: SGHTA and FQGNSA. J was trimmed by 6 bases and V by 4 bases; bases with no gene match: 4. This chain's CDR3 is CASSSPGLAGGNEQFF. In DNA form, the CDR3 reads TGTGCCAGCAGCTCGCCGGGACTAGCGGGGGGCAATGAGCAGTTCTTC.

This chain connects TRBV11-3 to TRBJ1-3; 7 positions agree with TRBD1. The trim removed 5 bases at V and 0 bases at J, leaving 7 bases unmatched. This CDR3 contains 16 residues. The germline gives CDR1 SGHNT, CDR2 YENEEA. CDR3 residues: CASSKNRGTSGNTIYF. The CDR3 region has the DNA TGTGCCAGCAGCAAAAACAGGGGTACCTCTGGAAACACCATATATTTT.

The chain carries TRBV15 and TRBJ2-2; 8 nucleotides line up with TRBD1. V shed 0 bases and J 5 bases; nucleotides not matched to a gene: 8. Germline-derived CDR1 and CDR2 are LNHNV and YYDKDF (reference sequence). This CDR3 is 17 amino acids long. This CDR3 is CATSRDRAGGKTGELFF. The CDR3 DNA reads TGTGCCACCAGCAGAGATCGGGCAGGGGGCAAAACCGGGGAGCTGTTTTTT.

J is TRBJ2-7 and V is TRBV24-1; weak D call: TRBD1 (7 bases). Germline V gene lookup returns CDR1 KGHDR and CDR2 SFDVKD. Deletions cut 4 bases from V and 1 base from J, with 10 bases between. CDR3 size: 14 residues. The DNA for the CDR3 is TGTGCCACCAGTGAGGCGGGACAGTCCTACGAGCAGTACTTC. This translates into CATSEAGQSYEQYF.

This sequence joins TRBV9 and TRBJ2-1; the match to TRBD2 covers 8 bases. V trimming: 3 bases; J trimming: 6 bases; junction bases outside the gene matches: 11. The CDR3 is made up of 16 amino acids. Germline V gene sequence: CDR1 SGDLS, CDR2 YYNGEE. The CDR3: CASSARPGTRANEQFF. CDR3 in DNA: TGTGCCAGCAGCGCCCGCCCTGGGACTAGAGCCAATGAGCAGTTCTTC.

The chain uses TRBV24-1 and TRBJ2-5; D gene ambiguous. Between the trimmed V and J ends, which lost 7 bases and 5 bases, there was a span of 10 bases. CDR3 length: 12 residues. Germline CDR1 is KGHDR and CDR2 is SFDVKD. DNA of the CDR3: TGTGCCACCAGCTCCCCCGGGGAGACCCAGTACTTC. Protein product: CATSSPGETQYF.

This chain links TRBV2 with TRBJ1-5, with D perhaps TRBD1 (6 bases). This CDR3 spans 14 amino acids. Trimming cost V 4 bases and J 3 bases, with 10 bases left between them. Germline assignment: CDR1 SNHLY and CDR2 FYNNEI. DNA for the CDR3: TGTGCCAGCAGTGTGGGACACTCCAATCAGCCCCAGCATTTT. It specifies CASSVGHSNQPQHF.

J is TRBJ2-5 and V is TRBV19; TRBD2 matches 13 bases. Germline-derived CDR1 and CDR2 are LNHDA and SQIVND (reference sequence). J was trimmed by 5 bases and V by 3 bases; bases with no gene match: 12. This CDR3 has 18 residues. CDR3 nucleotides: TGTGCCAGTAGTATTGGCGCAACTAGCGGGGGGGCCCGGGAGACCCAGTACTTC. It codes for CASSIGATSGGARETQYF.